This record covers a single T cell receptor beta chain. Its cognate antigen is unknown. It was with 60 Vbeta and 13 Jbeta primers that the PCR ran. The protocol was immunoSEQ multiplex PCR, while the TCRdb copy is restricted to in-frame clones and leaves out a portion. This sample yields 180,000 or so clones, of which 82% are seen a single time; 0.098% belongs to the top ten. The V end was cut by 0 bases, the J end by 4 bases, with 9 bases between. CDR1 is LGHNA, CDR2 YSLEER, per germline. The CDR3 is made up of 14 amino acids. This sample was included in a study of cytomegalovirus exposure and HLA in healthy donors. Study-wide background: Some 80 million unique TCR sequences came from HLA-typed donors in an early release.

Study results and limitations: It has been reported that TCR beta sequences accurately predicted the HLA-A and HLA-B alleles of most subjects. A later analysis linked a missense variant in DCLRE1C to the trimming of TCR beta V and J genes.

The sequencing input was PBMCs. The TCR was taken from a boy between 2 and 10 years old in good health and CMV-seronegative. The rearrangement uses TRBV4-3 and TRBJ1-2; D not resolved. For the CDR3, the DNA is TGCGCCAGCAGCCAAGAGACTGCCGGCTATGGCTACACCTTC. Amino acid sequence: CASSQETAGYGYTF.